The 7 T cell receptor beta chains below all came from one sample that was sequenced in a study of shared clonotypes between healthy human individuals. Using immunoSEQ multiplex PCR, the repertoire was profiled, and TCRdb retains in-frame clones only, with some absent. The data hold about 2.1 million clones, with 80% to 95% observed a single time. Naive CD8 populations comprised CD45RO-negative cells positively selected for CCR7, excluding terminally differentiated effector memory CD45RA+ cells. Sequencing input: naive CD8+ T cells from PBMCs. The source is a man aged 18 to 30 in good health. Some clones in this sample may be carry-over from other donors' samples.

The rearrangement joins TRBV19 to TRBJ2-1; TRBD1 aligns across 7 bases. The J segment lost 9 bases and the V segment lost 7 bases, leaving 9 bases of the junction unmatched. The CDR3 has 13 amino acids. CDR1 is LNHDA, CDR2 SQIVND, per germline (reference sequence). Written as DNA, the CDR3 is TGTGCCAGTACGAGGGGGCCCCAAGGTGAGCAGTTCTTC. It encodes CASTRGPQGEQFF. The full variable domain, in which reference TRBV19 and TRBJ2-1 provide the parts outside the CDR3, is DGGITQSPKYLFRKEGQNVTLSCEQNLNHDAMYWYRQDPGQGLRLIYYSQIVNDFQKGDIAEGYSVSREKKESFPLTVTSAQKNPTAFYLCASTRGPQGEQFFGPGTRLTVL.

This clone was seen just once. The chain uses TRBV15 and TRBJ1-5; D is possibly TRBD1 (6 bases). The V end lost 5 bases, the J end lost 4 bases, and 15 bases lay between the germline ends. The CDR3 consists of 15 residues. The germline V gene encodes CDR1 LNHNV and CDR2 YYDKDF (reference sequence). CDR3 region: CATSPYREGNQPQHF. The CDR3 DNA reads as TGTGCCACCAGCCCATACAGGGAGGGGAATCAGCCCCAGCATTTT.

This clone has a handful of counts. Other DNA sequences in this specimen translate into the identical CDR3. The CDR3, as DNA: TGTGCCAGCAGTTTAAACAGGGGGAACACTGAAGCTTTCTTT. This sequence encodes CASSLNRGNTEAFF. V gene TRBV27 combines with J gene TRBJ1-1, with 7 bases aligning to TRBD1. The germline gives CDR1 MNHEY, CDR2 SMNVEV (reference sequence). J lost 1 base, V lost 2 bases, and 1 base had no gene match. CDR3 length: 14 amino acids.

This clone has only a few counts. CDR3 sequence reads: CAIGGGTEAFF. The CDR3 nucleotides are TGTGCCATCGGAGGGGGCACTGAAGCTTTCTTT. The V and J genes are TRBV10-3 and TRBJ1-1; a possible D gene is TRBD1 (6 bases). V lost 8 bases and J 4 bases, leaving 8 bases between the germline ends. The germline CDR1 and CDR2 sequences are ENHRY and SYGVKD. The CDR3 is 11 residues long.

The CDR3: CASSVARTSSNEQFF. The CDR3 DNA sequence: TGTGCCAGCAGCGTAGCAAGGACTAGCTCGAATGAGCAGTTCTTC. The V gene is TRBV9, the J gene TRBJ2-1; 8 positions match TRBD2. The germline V gene encodes CDR1 SGDLS and CDR2 YYNGEE. The J segment lost 7 bases and the V segment lost 0 bases, leaving 6 bases of the junction unmatched. The CDR3 is 15 amino acids.

The chain employs TRBV5-1 and TRBJ1-2; unclear D gene. Trimming shortened V by 2 bases and J by 13 bases, and 12 bases separated the two germline ends. The CDR3 loop spans 11 amino acids. Germline CDR1 reads SGHRS; CDR2 reads YFSETQ. In nucleotides, the CDR3 is TGCGCCAGCAGCTTCTCTTCGAACCTCACCTTC. It codes for CASSFSSNLTF.

The chain has TRBV29-1 and TRBJ1-2, with 10 bases fitting TRBD1. The CDR3 spans 14 residues. J gave up 6 bases and V 3 bases, and 7 bases lay outside the gene matches. Germline CDR1 is SQVTM and CDR2 is ANQGSEA. The CDR3 sequence is CSVEPRTGGHGYTF. CDR3 DNA sequence: TGCAGCGTTGAGCCCCGGACAGGGGGACATGGCTACACCTTC.